The 16 T cell receptor beta chains below come from one sample, sequenced in a study of blood T cell repertoires in COVID-19. Method: immunoSEQ multiplex PCR; TCRdb's copy keeps in-frame clones and lacks some. This table holds around 200,000 clones, around 90% found once. Input material: peripheral blood. The receptors were gathered from a woman aged 18-35 years who had recovered from COVID-19.

The chain recombines TRBV7-3 with TRBJ2-5; D possibly corresponds to TRBD1 (5 bases). In germline, CDR1 is SGHTA, CDR2 FQGTGA. There are 15 residues in the CDR3. V was trimmed by 5 bases and J by 0 bases, leaving 13 bases between them. CDR3 residues: CASSTHAGYQETQYF. The CDR3 DNA reads as TGTGCCAGCAGCACTCACGCAGGGTACCAAGAGACCCAGTACTTC.

The rearrangement joins TRBV12-3 or TRBV12-4 to TRBJ1-1; no clear D. Trimming cost V 4 bases and J 6 bases, with 9 bases left between them. This CDR3 is 12 amino acids long. The CDR3, as DNA: TGTGCCAGCAGTTCGAGGAGGGCTGAAGCTTTCTTT. Encoded protein: CASSSRRAEAFF.

The V gene is TRBV19, the J gene TRBJ2-6, with D uncertain. CDR1 and CDR2 from the germline V gene are LNHDA and SQIVND (reference sequence). Trimming shortened V by 8 bases and J by 0 bases, and 5 bases separated the two germline ends. CDR3 length: 13 amino acids. CDR3 protein: CASCRSGANVLTF. The CDR3 nucleotides read TGTGCCAGTTGTCGCTCTGGGGCCAACGTCCTGACTTTC.

The chain joins TRBV19 to TRBJ2-1; 7 bases map to TRBD1. The ends lost 5 bases at V and 4 bases at J; junction bases unmatched: 11. Germline V gives CDR1 LNHDA, CDR2 SQIVND (reference sequence). The CDR3 sequence is 16 residues long. CDR3 protein: CASSSITGAPYNEQFF. For the CDR3, the DNA is TGTGCCAGTAGTTCGATAACAGGGGCACCTTACAATGAGCAGTTCTTC.

The chain employs TRBV4-1 and TRBJ2-5, with D possibly TRBD1 on 6 matching bases. V lost 0 bases and J 0 bases, leaving 8 bases between the germline ends. The CDR3 totals 15 residues. Germline V CDR1 and CDR2: MGHRA, YSYEKL. The CDR3 DNA follows: TGCGCCAGCAGCCAAGATCAGGGGTACCAAGAGACCCAGTACTTC. Translating it yields CASSQDQGYQETQYF.

The CDR3, as DNA: TGTGCCAGCAGCCGGACGGGGGGCAAGTACGAGCAGTACTTC. It yields the protein CASSRTGGKYEQYF. V is TRBV7-9 and J is TRBJ2-7, with D perhaps TRBD2 (7 bases). Between the trimmed V and J ends, which lost 5 bases and 4 bases, there was a span of 15 bases. There are 14 residues in the CDR3. Germline V CDR1 and CDR2: SEHNR, FQNEAQ (reference sequence). Based on the CDR3 plus reference TRBV7-9 and TRBJ2-7, the full variable domain is DTGVSQNPRHKITKRGQNVTFRCDPISEHNRLYWYRQTLGQGPEFLTYFQNEAQLEKSRLLSDRFSAERPKGSFSTLEIQRTEQGDSAMYLCASSRTGGKYEQYFGPGTRLTVT.

V is TRBV4-1 and J is TRBJ2-5; TRBD2 might be the D (7 bases). Trimming shortened V by 1 base and J by 1 base, and 22 bases separated the two germline ends. This CDR3 comprises 19 residues. CDR1 is MGHRA and CDR2 is YSYEKL in the germline V gene. CDR3 protein: CASSQAGPGGGGPQETQYF. In nucleotides, the CDR3 is TGCGCCAGCAGCCAAGCGGGACCAGGAGGGGGAGGGCCCCAAGAGACCCAGTACTTC.

A word on this clone: The same CDR3 arises from other DNA sequences in this sample as well. The chain joins TRBV4-1 to TRBJ2-7; perhaps TRBD2 as D (6 bases). CDR3 length equals 13 residues. Germline CDR1 is MGHRA and CDR2 is YSYEKL. V lost 0 bases and J 4 bases, leaving 7 bases between the germline ends. For the CDR3, the DNA is TGCGCCAGCAGCCAAGACCGGGGGTACGAGCAGTACTTC. Translating gives CASSQDRGYEQYF.

V and J are TRBV25-1 and TRBJ2-3; D might be TRBD2 (5 bases). This CDR3 has 17 residues. V lost 1 base, J lost 0 bases, and 14 bases lay in between. Germline CDR1 is MGHDK and CDR2 is SYGVNS. The CDR3 is CASSELGGNTSTDTQYF. Here the CDR3 DNA reads TGTGCCAGCAGTGAATTAGGAGGAAACACGAGCACAGATACGCAGTATTTT.

About this clone itself: The junction departs from germline at one end; a sequencing error may be responsible. The chain recombines TRBV6-1 with TRBJ2-3; weak D call: TRBD2 (5 bases). The germline V gene has CDR1 MNHNS and CDR2 SASEGT. The length of the CDR3 is 17 residues. In DNA, the CDR3 is TGTGCCAGCAGCGAAGGATATAGCGCCCAGGCGGGAGATACGCAGTATTTT. It is translated as CASSEGYSAQAGDTQYF.

The chain has TRBV7-2 and TRBJ2-7; the match to TRBD2 covers 8 bases. CDR1 and CDR2 (germline): SGHTA, FQGNSA. V lost 2 bases to trimming and J lost 3 bases; unmatched junction nucleotides: 3. This CDR3 spans 14 amino acids. Here the CDR3 DNA reads TGTGCCAGCAGCTTAACGGGGACTAGCTACGAGCAGTACTTC. The encoded protein is CASSLTGTSYEQYF.

The chain combines TRBV7-7 with TRBJ2-2; no reliable D call. The V and J ends lost 10 bases and 0 bases respectively, with 18 bases between them. The CDR3 consists of 16 residues. CDR1 and CDR2 from the germline V gene are SSHAT and FNYEAQ (reference sequence). CDR3 region: CATSPLPIANTGELFF. Here the CDR3 DNA reads TGTGCCACGTCCCCCCTACCTATCGCGAACACCGGGGAGCTGTTTTTT.

The chain is built from TRBV2 and TRBJ2-6, with D tentatively TRBD1 (6 bases). Germline V gives CDR1 SNHLY, CDR2 FYNNEI. The CDR3 contains 18 residues. Between the trimmed V and J ends, which lost 2 bases and 2 bases, there was a span of 16 bases. The CDR3 nucleotides read TGTGCCAGCAGTGAACTTCTACAGGGATACGCTGGGGCCAACGTCCTGACTTTC. Translation: CASSELLQGYAGANVLTF. The full variable domain, rest sourced from reference TRBV2 and TRBJ2-6, is EPEVTQTPSHQVTQMGQEVILRCVPISNHLYFYWYRQILGQKVEFLVSFYNNEISEKSEIFDDQFSVERPDGSNFTLKIRSTKLEDSAMYFCASSELLQGYAGANVLTFGAGSRLTVL.

The V and J genes are TRBV28 and TRBJ1-2; D is uncertain. The CDR3 has 15 amino acids. Germline loops: CDR1 MDHEN, CDR2 SYDVKM. Trimming stripped 4 bases from V and 4 bases from J, with 16 bases between. The CDR3 region has the DNA TGTGCCAGCAGTTCCTCGAGGTTCCTATCCTATGGCTACACCTTC. Translated: CASSSSRFLSYGYTF.

This CDR3 is CASSFASGTSGSVGTGELFF. For the CDR3, the DNA is TGTGCCAGCAGTTTCGCCTCCGGGACTAGCGGGAGTGTTGGCACCGGGGAGCTGTTTTTT. The rearrangement joins TRBV27 to TRBJ2-2; 14 positions match TRBD2. The V and J ends lost 3 bases and 4 bases, in that order; junction bases with no gene match: 13. This CDR3 is built from 20 residues. The V gene's germline CDR1 is MNHEY and CDR2 SMNVEV (reference sequence).

The chain carries TRBV7-3 and TRBJ2-3; 8 bases line up with TRBD2. The CDR3 is 14 amino acids. V trimming: 4 bases; J trimming: 4 bases; junction bases outside the gene matches: 4. Germline V CDR1 and CDR2: SGHTA, FQGTGA. The CDR3, as DNA: TGTGCCAGCAGCTCGGGAGGGCCGGCAGATACGCAGTATTTT. Translation gives CASSSGGPADTQYF.